This entry lists 15 T cell receptor beta chains sequenced from one sample in a study of cytomegalovirus exposure and HLA in healthy donors. Primers for the PCR totalled 60 Vbeta and 13 Jbeta. Only in-frame clones appear in the TCRdb table, and some are missing; sequencing was by immunoSEQ multiplex PCR. The sample shows fewer than 50,000 clones, about two thirds of them seen only once. Sequencing used PBMCs. Receptor source: a man between 60 and 75 years old in good health and CMV-seropositive.

The chain couples TRBV7-2 to TRBJ2-3, with 8 positions matching TRBD2. The CDR3 contains 18 residues. V shed 1 base and J 3 bases; nucleotides not matched to a gene: 12. Looked up from germline, CDR1 is SGHTA and CDR2 is FQGNSA. The CDR3 sequence: CASSLDRGGLAGTDTQYF. CDR3 sequence (DNA): TGTGCCAGCAGCTTAGATAGGGGGGGGCTAGCGGGTACAGATACGCAGTATTTT.

The chain uses TRBV19 and TRBJ1-1, with D maybe TRBD1 (5 bases). The CDR3 runs to 14 residues. V lost 7 bases and J lost 1, with 13 bases in between. Germline V gene sequence: CDR1 LNHDA, CDR2 SQIVND (reference sequence). CDR3 residues: CASTQGEPNTEAFF. CDR3 coding DNA: TGTGCCAGTACCCAGGGCGAGCCGAACACTGAAGCTTTCTTT.

This chain connects TRBV18 to TRBJ2-3; D unresolved. The V gene lost 6 bases and the J gene lost 3 bases, with 7 bases spanning the gap. CDR3 length: 12 residues. The germline CDR1 and CDR2 sequences are KGHSH and LQKENI. Here the CDR3 DNA reads TGTGCCAGCTCCGCAGCGACAGATACGCAGTATTTT. The encoded protein is CASSAATDTQYF.

This chain joins TRBV10-3 and TRBJ1-5, with D tentatively TRBD1 (5 bases). Trimming took off 6 bases at V and 8 bases at J, with 20 bases between the two ends. CDR3 length: 15 amino acids. The germline V gene encodes CDR1 ENHRY and CDR2 SYGVKD. CDR3 protein: CAISPGGPAPEPQHF. The CDR3 coding sequence is TGTGCCATCAGCCCCGGGGGACCCGCGCCCGAGCCCCAGCATTTT.

The chain recombines TRBV11-2 with TRBJ2-3; D gene uncertain. Germline assignment: CDR1 SGHAT and CDR2 FQNNGV. Trimming removed 8 bases at V and 6 bases at J, with 9 bases between. The length of the CDR3 is 11 residues. CDR3 DNA sequence: TGTGCCAGCCTCCTTGGCGATACGCAGTATTTT. Protein sequence: CASLLGDTQYF.

This chain uses TRBV5-6 with TRBJ1-3; TRBD1 aligns across 8 bases. The J call may be wrong; the DNA end is better matched by TRBJ2-2. Germline assignment: CDR1 SGHDT and CDR2 YYEEEE. The CDR3 covers 14 residues. The CDR3 DNA follows: TGTGCCAGCAGGGATACAGGGGGTATTGGGGAGCTGTTTTTT. Protein: CASRDTGGIGELFF.

The chain joins TRBV29-1 to TRBJ1-3; D unclear. CDR3 size: 11 residues. Deletions cut 3 bases from V and 4 bases from J, with 4 bases between. CDR1 is SQVTM and CDR2 is ANQGSEA in the germline V gene. This CDR3 reads CSVDLGNTIYF. The CDR3 coding sequence is TGCAGCGTTGACCTGGGAAACACCATATATTTT.

This sequence joins TRBV6-5 and TRBJ1-1; 8 positions match TRBD1. Trimming took 10 bases from V and 0 from J; bases not matched to a gene: 4. Germline CDR1 and CDR2: MNHEY and SVGAGI. The CDR3 is 13 amino acids. CDR3 coding DNA: TGTGCCACCCAGGACAGGGTGAACACTGAAGCTTTCTTT. Translation gives CATQDRVNTEAFF.

V is TRBV21-1 and J is TRBJ2-3; the table's TRBD2 call for D was not verified on the DNA. TRBV21-1 is noted as a pseudogene. The CDR3 extends over 15 amino acids. CDR3 loop: CASSKTREDTDTQYF. The CDR3 DNA reads as TGTGCCAGCAGCAAAACGCGGGAGGACACAGATACGCAGTATTTT.

V gene TRBV6-5 combines with J gene TRBJ1-5; D gene uncertain. V lost 9 bases, J lost 0 bases, and 12 bases lay in between. The CDR3 is 14 residues long. In germline, CDR1 is MNHEY, CDR2 SVGAGI. The DNA for the CDR3 is TGTGCCAGTTCGGCGGGTTATAGCAATCAGCCCCAGCATTTT. This encodes CASSAGYSNQPQHF.

The V and J genes are TRBV4-3 and TRBJ2-3; 7 nucleotides match TRBD2. This CDR3 region has 17 residues. After removal of 0 bases from V and 1 base from J, the junction contained 7 bases not matched to a gene. Germline V gene lookup returns CDR1 LGHNA and CDR2 YSLEER. The CDR3 is CASSQDIVTSGTDTQYF. In DNA, the CDR3 is TGCGCCAGCAGCCAAGATATCGTAACTAGCGGCACAGATACGCAGTATTTT.

V is TRBV7-6 and J is TRBJ2-1; TRBD2 aligns across 8 bases. Germline V gene sequence: CDR1 SGHVS, CDR2 FNYEAQ. This CDR3 is built from 17 residues. The V gene end was trimmed by 1 base and the J gene end by 4 bases; junction bases not matched to a gene: 9. In DNA form, the CDR3 reads TGTGCCAGCAGCTTAGATCCGGGAGGGCCGGGGTACAATGAGCAGTTCTTC. It encodes CASSLDPGGPGYNEQFF. The complete variable domain, with remaining parts taken from reference TRBV7-6 and TRBJ2-1, reads GAGVSQSPRYKVTKRGQDVALRCDPISGHVSLYWYRQALGQGPEFLTYFNYEAQQDKSGLPNDRFSAERPEGSISTLTIQRTEQRDSAMYRCASSLDPGGPGYNEQFFGPGTRLTVL.

A single count supports this clone. A junction boundary mismatches the germline segment, possibly from a read error. J is TRBJ2-7 and V is TRBV7-7; D may be TRBD2 (6 bases). Looked up from germline, CDR1 is SSHAT and CDR2 is FNYEAQ (reference sequence). This CDR3 contains 15 residues. CDR3: CASSPGTDKIYEQYF. The CDR3, as DNA: TGTGCTAGCAGCCCGGGGACTGACAAGATCTACGAGCAGTACTTC.

A few counts support this clone. The chain uses TRBV6-4 and TRBJ2-3, with a weak D call TRBD1 (5 bases). The V gene lost 5 bases and the J gene lost 5 bases, with 11 bases spanning the gap. Germline CDR1 reads MRHNA; CDR2 reads SNTAGT. This CDR3 comprises 13 residues. CDR3 protein: CASSPNRGDTQYF. The CDR3 nucleotides are TGTGCCAGCAGTCCTAATAGGGGAGATACGCAGTATTTT.

V gene TRBV28 combines with J gene TRBJ1-5; D gene unclear. The CDR3 has 15 residues. The V gene lost 2 bases and the J gene lost 4 bases, with 12 bases spanning the gap. Per germline, CDR1 MDHEN and CDR2 SYDVKM. The DNA of the CDR3 is TGTGCCAGCAGTTTAACCGGAGCACATAATCAGCCCCAGCATTTT. Amino acid sequence: CASSLTGAHNQPQHF.